This TCR beta chain was profiled in a study of T cells in tumors after PD-1 blockade. Study-wide results and caveats: About 41% of tumor TCR clonotypes were also found in blood.

Data came from immunoSEQ multiplex PCR; TCRdb stores just in-frame clones and leaves some out. This sample has around 45,000 clones, with approximately 80% found just once. CDR3 size: 14 residues. CDR1 MNHEY and CDR2 SMNVEV come from the germline V gene (reference sequence). Trimming pared 6 bases from V and 3 bases from J, leaving 15 bases between. This clone was picked up one time. Its antigen remains unknown. This chain uses TRBV27 with TRBJ2-7; no clear D gene. The sample in question was PBMCs, obtained before anti-PD-1 therapy. This sequence originates from a human donor with advanced basal cell or squamous cell carcinoma (not recorded which). This chain's CDR3 is CASSITSSHYEQYF. In DNA form, the CDR3 reads TGTGCCAGCAGCATTACGTCCTCACACTACGAGCAGTACTTC.